This T cell receptor beta chain was observed in a study of cytomegalovirus exposure and HLA in healthy donors. To note about this clone: Antigen specificity is unknown.

In germline, CDR1 is SGDLS, CDR2 YYNGEE. The CDR3 covers 15 residues. After removal of 0 bases from V and 10 bases from J, the junction contained 12 bases not matched to a gene. 13 Jbeta primers and 60 Vbeta primers were used for the PCR. Sequencing used immunoSEQ multiplex PCR; TCRdb keeps in-frame clones, though not all of them. This table holds over 85,000 clones, around four fifths found once. Study-level results: Indistinguishable V segments such as TRBV6-2 and TRBV6-3 were excluded.

This TCR derives from a female donor in good health and CMV-seropositive. Sequencing was carried out using PBMCs. The J gene is TRBJ1-1, the V gene TRBV9; 7 bases are shared with TRBD1. CDR3 coding DNA: TGTGCCAGCAGCGTAGGAGGGGGCACCGGGGGCGGAGCTTTCTTT. Residues: CASSVGGGTGGGAFF.